This T cell receptor beta chain is drawn from a study of post-analysis software for immune sequencing data. Points from the study as a whole: Relative to controls, patients had several TRBV segments at higher frequency, with TRBV5-6, TRBV5-1 and TRBV20-1 among these. Samples sharing a preparation batch grouped tightly together when assessed by F measure. Multiple sclerosis patients had significantly lower normalized Chao1 diversity than controls.

As to this clonotype: Antigen specificity is unknown. A read error is possible here, since a much larger clone lies one base away.

Germline CDR1 reads DFQATT; CDR2 reads SNEGSKA (reference sequence). V was shortened by 5 bases and J by 7 bases, with 21 bases between the two germline ends. This CDR3 is built from 14 residues. Libraries were made from TCR beta cDNA, and they carried unique molecular identifiers. cDNA molecules numbering around 450,000 came from approximately 1 to 10 million T cells. Using its own MiXCR run on the PCR reads, TCRdb lists one record per CDR3 protein. The sample carries over 150,000 distinct CDR3 sequences, about 30% recorded once. Sequenced sample: blood. The receptor was isolated from a girl between 5 and 17 years old with multiple sclerosis. This chain joins TRBV20-1 and TRBJ2-7; TRBD1 might be the D (6 bases). Here the CDR3 reads CSAPPAGQINEQYF. The CDR3 region has the DNA TGCAGTGCTCCCCCAGCCGGACAGATAAATGAGCAGTACTTC.